These 9 T cell receptor beta chains originate from one sample sequenced in a study of T cells in pancreatic ductal adenocarcinoma. Only in-frame clones appear in the TCRdb table, and some are missing; sequencing was by immunoSEQ multiplex PCR. The table shows roughly 100,000 clones, with roughly 96% occurring only once. The selected patients with pancreatic ductal adenocarcinoma had surgery but no neoadjuvant therapy. The sample consisted of PBMCs. These receptors originate from a human donor with pancreatic ductal adenocarcinoma.

V gene TRBV21-1 combines with J gene TRBJ1-1; the tabulated D call, TRBD1, remains unverified against the DNA. TRBV21-1 is assigned pseudogene status. This CDR3 has 13 amino acids. The CDR3 is CARDRVGNTEAFF. The CDR3 coding sequence is TGTGCCCGCGACAGGGTTGGGAACACTGAAGCTTTCTTT.

This clone came up once. The V call is TRBV6-6, the J call TRBJ1-2, with TRBD1 matching 9 bases. Germline V gene lookup returns CDR1 MNHNY and CDR2 SVGAGI (reference sequence). The CDR3 covers 15 residues. With 3 bases clipped from V and 3 bases from J, the junction kept 5 bases outside the gene matches. In DNA, the CDR3 is TGTGCCAGCAGTTATCGGGACAGGGTTTACTATGGCTACACCTTC. Translated: CASSYRDRVYYGYTF.

V is TRBV10-3 and J is TRBJ2-7, with D possibly TRBD1 on 5 matching bases. The germline CDR1 and CDR2 sequences are ENHRY and SYGVKD. The CDR3 is made up of 16 amino acids. The V end lost 3 bases, the J end lost 0 bases, and 15 bases lay between the germline ends. The CDR3 region is CAISDSSWGGSYEQYF. CDR3 sequence (DNA): TGTGCCATCAGTGACTCCAGTTGGGGCGGCTCCTACGAGCAGTACTTC.

This clone occurred once. The CDR3 loop reads CSATSYNEQFF. The CDR3 DNA follows: TGCAGTGCTACTAGTTACAATGAGCAGTTCTTC. This chain uses TRBV20-1 with TRBJ2-1; D is ambiguous. Germline loops: CDR1 DFQATT, CDR2 SNEGSKA (reference sequence). The V gene lost 4 bases and the J gene lost 4 bases, with 5 bases spanning the gap. The CDR3 length is 11 residues.

This chain links TRBV7-2 with TRBJ2-7; 8 bases line up with TRBD2. Germline values: CDR1 SGHTA, CDR2 FQGNSA. Germline trimming cut 1 base from V and 2 bases from J; bases unmatched to any gene: 7. The CDR3 sequence is 16 residues long. This CDR3 is CASSLVSSGLTYEQYF. The CDR3 region has the DNA TGTGCCAGCAGCTTAGTGTCTAGCGGGTTAACCTACGAGCAGTACTTC.

This chain connects TRBV6-5 to TRBJ2-7; TRBD1 agrees at 8 bases. The CDR3 spans 15 residues. CDR1 MNHEY and CDR2 SVGAGI come from the germline V gene. Unmatched junction bases numbered 11, after V lost 5 bases and J lost 5 bases. Here the CDR3 reads CASSDFLRTGNEQYF. The CDR3 DNA is TGTGCCAGCAGTGACTTCTTGAGGACAGGGAACGAGCAGTACTTC.

The CDR3 coding sequence is TGTGCCAGCAGTCCAGCGATAGGACAGGGGAGAGGAGATACGCAGTATTTT. Amino acids: CASSPAIGQGRGDTQYF. The chain recombines TRBV27 with TRBJ2-3, with 9 bases fitting TRBD1. The CDR3 sequence is 17 residues long. V lost 5 bases, J lost 5 bases, and 14 bases stayed unmatched. From germline, CDR1 is MNHEY and CDR2 SMNVEV (reference sequence).

The V gene is TRBV19, the J gene TRBJ2-5; TRBD2 is a possible D gene (6 bases). The V end lost 5 bases, the J end lost 7 bases, and 8 bases lay between the germline ends. From germline, CDR1 is LNHDA and CDR2 SQIVND (reference sequence). This CDR3 is built from 11 residues. DNA for the CDR3: TGTGCCAGTAGTGCGGGGCGGACCCAGTACTTC. Encoded protein: CASSAGRTQYF.

CDR3 region: CASSFSRREVSSGNTIYF. The CDR3 nucleotides are TGCGCCAGCAGCTTTAGTCGCAGGGAGGTTTCCTCTGGAAACACCATATATTTT. The chain links TRBV5-1 to TRBJ1-3; maybe TRBD1 (5 bases). V was pared by 2 bases and J by 0 bases, with 18 bases between. Germline V lookup: CDR1 SGHRS, CDR2 YFSETQ. This CDR3 is built from 18 residues.